This TCR beta chain derives from a study of cytomegalovirus exposure and HLA in healthy donors. Across the study: Drawn from HLA-typed donors, around 85 million unique TCRs were held in an early data release. Of over 300 genotyped donors, about 80% clustered with self-reported Caucasian donors.

Amplification used 60 Vbeta primers and 13 Jbeta primers. Methods used by the authors: Some 11 million of the 80 million or so unique TCR beta chains counted in a later analysis were shared. Profiling relied on immunoSEQ multiplex PCR, and the TCRdb table lists in-frame clones only, not all of them. That table gives V, J and clone size, and the DNA gave D and trimming. The sample holds about 180,000 clones, approximately 80% seen once. Deletions cut 3 bases from V and 8 bases from J, with 5 bases between. The CDR3 is made up of 12 amino acids. Germline CDR1 is MNHEY and CDR2 is SMNVEV (reference sequence).

The gene calls are TRBV27 and TRBJ1-6; D is ambiguous. The source material was PBMCs. This TCR came from a girl aged 2-9 years in good health and CMV-seropositive. CDR3 loop: CASSFLDSPLHF. The CDR3 DNA reads as TGTGCCAGCAGTTTCTTAGATTCACCCCTCCACTTT.